This record looks at one TCR beta chain sequence and its context. This specimen belongs to a study of T cell changes during pregnancy in multiple sclerosis. Germline V CDR1 and CDR2: SGHRS, YFSETQ. CDR3 length equals 15 residues. V lost 9 bases and J 5 bases, leaving 20 bases between the germline ends. Measured with immunoSEQ multiplex PCR; TCRdb has only the in-frame clones, and not every one. This sample has 70,000 to 85,000 clones; just over 90% occur once, and the top ten carry over 1.3%. Source: peripheral blood, taken before pregnancy. The TCR was taken from a female donor with multiple sclerosis, enrolled in a pregnancy study. V is TRBV5-1 and J is TRBJ1-4; D is perhaps TRBD1 (6 bases). The CDR3, as DNA: TGCGCCACGGGAAAGGGGACAAGCCAGAATGAAAAACTGTTTTTT. It is translated as CATGKGTSQNEKLFF.